The 18 T cell receptor beta chains below all came from one sample that was sequenced in a study of human T cells and chemical hapten exposure. Stated time point: patch test 2, 6 weeks after DPC sensitization. Treatment reported: therapeutic diphenylcyclopropenone sensitization with weekly scalp DPC. TCRdb passed the RACE reads through MiXCR, listing each CDR3 protein once. The sample has approximately 89,000 distinct CDR3 sequences; 9.5% to 13% are singletons. The sequencing used whole blood, collected in connection with sensitization to the hapten diphenylcyclopropenone (DPC). All receptors derive from a woman aged 25 to 45 with alopecia areata. Some clones in this sample may be carry-over from other donors' samples.

This sequence joins TRBV7-2 and TRBJ2-3, with 15 bases identical to TRBD2. This CDR3 has 15 residues. Germline trimming cut 5 bases from V and 7 bases from J; bases unmatched to any gene: 4. In germline, CDR1 is SGHTA, CDR2 FQGNSA. The CDR3 loop reads CASSRGLAGGHTQYF. CDR3 nucleotides: TGTGCCAGCAGCCGGGGACTAGCGGGGGGACATACGCAGTATTTT.

V gene TRBV5-1 combines with J gene TRBJ1-5; 9 bases are shared with TRBD1. This CDR3 is built from 15 residues. V lost 0 bases to trimming and J lost 2 bases; unmatched junction nucleotides: 0. Germline loops: CDR1 SGHRS, CDR2 YFSETQ. The CDR3 reads CASSLGQGGNQPQHF. CDR3 nucleotides: TGCGCCAGCAGCTTGGGACAGGGGGGCAATCAGCCCCAGCATTTT.

This clonotype turned up a few times. The CDR3 spells CAISEAGTGPGGNQPQHF. The CDR3, as DNA: TGTGCCATCAGTGAAGCCGGGACAGGGCCAGGAGGCAATCAGCCCCAGCATTTT. The rearrangement uses TRBV10-3 and TRBJ1-5; 9 bases map to TRBD1. CDR1 is ENHRY, CDR2 SYGVKD, per germline. Germline trimming cut 3 bases from V and 2 bases from J; bases unmatched to any gene: 11. The CDR3 runs to 18 residues.

This clonotype was counted at least ten times. J is TRBJ1-4 and V is TRBV12-3 or TRBV12-4; 9 nucleotides align to TRBD1. The CDR3 sequence is 15 residues long. The V segment lost 3 bases and the J segment 7 bases; nucleotides outside the gene matches: 6. The chain's CDR3 is CASSFGGGQGEKLFF. CDR3 in DNA: TGTGCCAGCAGTTTCGGGGGGGGACAGGGTGAAAAACTGTTTTTT.

Judged by abundance, this clonotype is medium-sized (0.01 to 0.1%). The conserved final phenylalanine or tryptophan is absent from the CDR3, which likely points to a read error. The DNA is left out, because the CDR3 cannot be placed on it with certainty; the CDR3 is given as TCRdb lists it. V is TRBV7-8 and J is TRBJ2-7; whether TRBD1, the table's D call, matches the DNA was not checked. The CDR3 is 10 amino acids in total, end residues counted. The V gene's germline CDR1 is SGHVS and CDR2 FQNEAQ. The chain's CDR3 is CASSPLIGSG.

This clonotype was seen many times. This chain connects TRBV29-1 to TRBJ1-2; perhaps TRBD1 as D (5 bases). The CDR3 is 12 amino acids. Germline V lookup: CDR1 SQVTM, CDR2 ANQGSEA. Trimming removed 6 bases at V and 6 bases at J, with 14 bases between. The CDR3, as DNA: TGCAGCGTCAGCCATCAGGGCAATGGCTACACCTTC. This encodes CSVSHQGNGYTF.

This clonotype was detected only a few times. CDR3 nucleotide sequence: TGCGCCAGCAGCTTGGGCCCTAGCTCCTACAATGAGCAGTTCTTC. It is translated as CASSLGPSSYNEQFF. The gene calls are TRBV5-1 and TRBJ2-1; no clear D gene. Trimming shortened V by 0 bases and J by 0 bases, and 7 bases separated the two germline ends. The CDR3 totals 15 residues. Per germline, CDR1 SGHRS and CDR2 YFSETQ.

This clonotype has at least ten counts. The V call is TRBV14, the J call TRBJ2-5; 7 bases fit TRBD1. V was clipped by 2 bases and J by 2 bases; unmatched bases: 11. The CDR3 contains 17 residues. Per germline, CDR1 SGHDN and CDR2 FVKESK. CDR3 loop: CASSQRFDRVGQETQYF. The CDR3 nucleotides are TGTGCCAGCAGCCAACGATTCGACAGGGTCGGACAAGAGACCCAGTACTTC.

The sample holds a few counts of this clonotype. This chain uses TRBV6-1 with TRBJ2-7; D might be TRBD1 (5 bases). Trimming stripped 0 bases from V and 7 bases from J, with 16 bases between. Per the germline V gene, CDR1 is MNHNS and CDR2 is SASEGT. This CDR3 is built from 15 residues. The CDR3 coding sequence is TGTGCCAGCAGTGAAGCCCGGTCAGGGCGTGGAGAGCAGTACTTC. It translates to CASSEARSGRGEQYF.

This sequence joins TRBV9 and TRBJ1-2; D not resolved. The germline V and J ends were trimmed by 0 bases and 3 bases, with 12 bases remaining between them. In germline, CDR1 is SGDLS, CDR2 YYNGEE. CDR3 length: 15 amino acids. CDR3 sequence reads: CASSVDHREYYGYTF. The CDR3 nucleotides are TGTGCCAGCAGCGTAGATCATAGGGAGTACTATGGCTACACCTTC.

The chain is built from TRBV7-2 and TRBJ1-3, with 7 bases fitting TRBD1. CDR1 is SGHTA and CDR2 is FQGNSA in the germline V gene. The CDR3 has 16 amino acids. J lost 3 bases, V lost 2 bases, and 7 bases had no gene match. CDR3 protein: CASSLILTGLGNTIYF. For the CDR3, the DNA is TGTGCCAGCAGCTTAATACTGACAGGGCTTGGAAACACCATATATTTT.

This clonotype was counted a few times. The rearrangement joins TRBV28 to TRBJ1-1; 10 bases are shared with TRBD1. Germline CDR1 MDHEN, CDR2 SYDVKM. This CDR3 has 12 residues. Trimming cost V 4 bases and J 11 bases; bases outside gene matches: 4. The CDR3 here is CASSSPDRGAFF. The CDR3 bases are TGTGCCAGCAGTTCCCCGGACAGGGGGGCTTTCTTT. The full variable domain, with the rest looked up from reference TRBV28 and TRBJ1-1, is DVKVTQSSRYLVKRTGEKVFLECVQDMDHENMFWYRQDPGLGLRLIYFSYDVKMKEKGDIPEGYSVSREKKERFSLILESASTNQTSMYLCASSSPDRGAFFGQGTRLTVV.

CDR3 residues: CASSVGTSGTELLLETQYF. The CDR3, as DNA: TGTGCCAGCAGCGTAGGAACTTCCGGGACCGAGCTTTTACTAGAGACCCAGTACTTC. V and J are TRBV9 and TRBJ2-5; D is possibly TRBD1 or TRBD2 (5 bases each). Germline-derived CDR1 and CDR2 are SGDLS and YYNGEE. Trimming pared 0 bases from V and 4 bases from J, leaving 25 bases between. The CDR3 runs 19 residues.

The chain carries TRBV5-4 and TRBJ1-3; maybe TRBD1 (5 bases). The germline V gene encodes CDR1 SGHNT and CDR2 YYREEE (reference sequence). V was shortened by 0 bases and J by 4 bases, with 8 bases between the two germline ends. CDR3 length equals 14 residues. The CDR3: CASSLEGPGNTIYF. The CDR3 nucleotides read TGTGCCAGCAGCTTGGAGGGACCCGGAAACACCATATATTTT.

At least ten counts were recorded for this clonotype. The V gene is TRBV18, the J gene TRBJ2-7; 8 bases map to TRBD2. This CDR3 region has 14 residues. The V and J ends lost 0 bases and 8 bases, in that order; junction bases with no gene match: 6. The V gene's germline CDR1 is KGHSH and CDR2 LQKENI. DNA for the CDR3: TGTGCCAGCTCACCACCCCGGGAGGGGTATAAGCAGTACTTC. This gives the protein CASSPPREGYKQYF.

V is TRBV3-1 and J is TRBJ2-3; 9 bases are shared with TRBD2. Germline-derived CDR1 and CDR2 are LGHDT and YNNKEL (reference sequence). The CDR3 length is 16 residues. J lost 2 bases, V lost 1 base, and 4 bases had no gene match. The CDR3 nucleotides read TGTGCCAGCAGCCAAGTATCTAGCGGGATCACAGATACGCAGTATTTT. It translates to CASSQVSSGITDTQYF.

This clonotype was counted many times. The V gene is TRBV3-1, the J gene TRBJ2-3; tentatively, D is TRBD1 (6 bases). The CDR3 runs to 15 residues. Germline V gives CDR1 LGHDT, CDR2 YNNKEL (reference sequence). The ends were cut back, 1 base at V and 2 bases at J, with 10 bases in the middle. Here the CDR3 reads CASSQADRVTDTQYF. The DNA for the CDR3 is TGTGCCAGCAGCCAAGCGGACAGAGTCACAGATACGCAGTATTTT.

This clonotype showed up just a few times. V and J are TRBV10-1 and TRBJ2-3; 11 bases match TRBD1. J was trimmed by 6 bases and V by 0 bases; bases with no gene match: 8. This CDR3 spans 17 amino acids. Germline CDR1 and CDR2: WNHNN and SYGVQD (reference sequence). CDR3 nucleotides: TGCGCCAGCAGTGAGTCACCAACGGGACAGGGGGGCGATACGCAGTATTTT. Its translation: CASSESPTGQGGDTQYF.